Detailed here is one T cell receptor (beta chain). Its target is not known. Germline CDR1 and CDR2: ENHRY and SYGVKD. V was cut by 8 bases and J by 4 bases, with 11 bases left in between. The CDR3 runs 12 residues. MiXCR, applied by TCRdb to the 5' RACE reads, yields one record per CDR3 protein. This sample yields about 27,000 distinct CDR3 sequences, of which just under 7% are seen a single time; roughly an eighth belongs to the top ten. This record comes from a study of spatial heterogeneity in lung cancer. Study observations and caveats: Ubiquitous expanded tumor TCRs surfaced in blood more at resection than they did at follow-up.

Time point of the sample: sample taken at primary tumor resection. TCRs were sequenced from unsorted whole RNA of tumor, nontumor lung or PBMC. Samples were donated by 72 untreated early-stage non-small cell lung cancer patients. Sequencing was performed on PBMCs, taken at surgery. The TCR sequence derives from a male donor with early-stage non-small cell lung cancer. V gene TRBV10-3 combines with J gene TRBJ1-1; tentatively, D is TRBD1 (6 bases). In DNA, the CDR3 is TGTGCCATCCAGGGGCAGGGCACTGAAGCTTTCTTT. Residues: CAIQGQGTEAFF.